Shown below are 5 T cell receptor beta chains from a single sample sequenced in a study of T cells after yellow fever vaccination. TCRdb re-called the 5' RACE reads through MiXCR, storing one row per CDR3 protein. This table has some 170,000 distinct CDR3 sequences, approximately 9.9% appearing once. The sequences come from CD8+ T cells sorted from PBMCs, collected 45 days after the yellow fever booster vaccination. Every receptor here comes from a man in his late teens or twenties who received the YFV17D yellow fever vaccine.

J is TRBJ1-1 and V is TRBV5-1; D may be TRBD1 (6 bases). Trimming shortened V by 4 bases and J by 5 bases, and 18 bases separated the two germline ends. The germline V gene encodes CDR1 SGHRS and CDR2 YFSETQ. There are 15 residues in the CDR3. DNA of the CDR3: TGCGCCAGCAGCCGATACAGGGAGGGCGGGACTGAAGCTTTCTTT. Its translation is CASSRYREGGTEAFF.

The chain couples TRBV12-3 or TRBV12-4 to TRBJ1-3, with D possibly being TRBD1 (5 bases). This CDR3 region has 13 residues. Between the trimmed V and J ends, which lost 6 bases and 7 bases, there was a span of 13 bases. CDR3 nucleotide sequence: TGTGCCAGCAGCCGGGGGTATACGAACACCATATATTTT. This codes for CASSRGYTNTIYF.

The chain is built from TRBV20-1 and TRBJ2-3; no clear D gene. CDR3 size: 14 residues. Deletions cut 3 bases from V and 2 bases from J, with 12 bases between. Germline loops: CDR1 DFQATT, CDR2 SNEGSKA (reference sequence). The CDR3 reads CSASGWFPTDTQYF. CDR3 in DNA: TGCAGTGCTAGTGGTTGGTTTCCCACAGATACGCAGTATTTT.

This clonotype was recorded a few times. The genes are TRBV24-1 and TRBJ2-1; 7 bases fit TRBD2. CDR1 KGHDR and CDR2 SFDVKD come from the germline V gene. Germline trimming cut 5 bases from V and 10 bases from J; bases unmatched to any gene: 4. CDR3 size: 12 residues. The CDR3 DNA is TGTGCCACCAGTGTTGCAGCGGGGGAGCAGTTCTTC. Its protein product is CATSVAAGEQFF.

The rearrangement uses TRBV29-1 and TRBJ1-2; D unresolved. Germline V lookup: CDR1 SQVTM, CDR2 ANQGSEA. The CDR3 spans 14 residues. Trimming left V 0 bases short and J 3 bases short, with 11 bases between. The CDR3 protein is CSVEEGVSDYGYTF. In DNA form, the CDR3 reads TGCAGCGTTGAAGAGGGTGTCTCCGACTATGGCTACACCTTC. Together with reference TRBV29-1 and TRBJ1-2, the CDR3 gives the full variable domain: SAVISQKPSRDICQRGTSLTIQCQVDSQVTMMFWYRQQPGQSLTLIATANQGSEATYESGFVIDKFPISRPNLTFSTLTVSNMSPEDSSIYLCSVEEGVSDYGYTFGSGTRLTVV.